This T cell receptor beta chain is from a study of response to subunit inactivated influenza vaccine. MiXCR, run by TCRdb on the RT-PCR reads, gives a single entry per CDR3 protein. Of around 580,000 distinct CDR3 sequences in the sample, 12% to 15% are singletons; the top ten hold 11%. The CDR3 has 14 residues. Trimming stripped 8 bases from V and 2 bases from J, with 15 bases between. About this clonotype: Its antigen remains unknown.

Study-level points and caveats: Only a handful of new T cells, the authors suggested, are recruited with each seasonal influenza vaccination.

The clonotype originates from a man aged 45-60 years who received an inactivated influenza vaccine. The starting material was PBMCs from blood, obtained 11 to 12 days after vaccination. V usage is TRBV12-3 or TRBV12-4 and J usage is TRBJ2-5; D possibly corresponds to TRBD1 (6 bases). CDR3 region: CASRKTRGQETQYF. CDR3 in DNA: TGTGCCAGCCGTAAGACGAGGGGGCAAGAGACCCAGTACTTC.